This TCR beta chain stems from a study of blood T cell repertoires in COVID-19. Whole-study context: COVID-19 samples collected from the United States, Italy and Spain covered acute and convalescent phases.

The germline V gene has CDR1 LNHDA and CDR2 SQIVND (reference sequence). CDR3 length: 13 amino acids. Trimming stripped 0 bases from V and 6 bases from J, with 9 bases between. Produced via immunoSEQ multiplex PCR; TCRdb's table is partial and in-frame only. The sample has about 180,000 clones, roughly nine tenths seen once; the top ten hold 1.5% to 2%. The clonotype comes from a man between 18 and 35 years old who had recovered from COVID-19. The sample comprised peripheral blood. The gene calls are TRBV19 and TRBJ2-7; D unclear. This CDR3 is CASSIDLPGEQYF. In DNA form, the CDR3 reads TGTGCCAGTAGTATAGATCTGCCGGGCGAGCAGTACTTC.